The rows below give T cell receptor beta chains drawn from one sample of a study of T-cell reconstitution after alpha-beta-depleted transplantation in children. TCRdb reprocessed the PCR reads via MiXCR and lists one record per CDR3 protein. The table shows more than 500,000 distinct CDR3 sequences, with roughly 11% occurring only once. Source: PBMCs, mostly from graft donor cells, taken 180 days after TCRalphabeta/CD19-depleted stem cell transplant. Every receptor here comes from a female patient aged 2 to 10 who had a stem cell transplant for aplastic anemia, so the T cells may come from the graft donor. Both conserved end residues are part of each CDR3. Fields, in order: J gene, D gene, V gene, clone size, CDR3 DNA, CDR3 protein. A D gene is named only where the DNA matches it firmly. Some rows have no size entry. The others give once, few or many, or a class for an expanded clone.

TRBJ1-1 TRBD1 TRBV5-1 few TGCGCCAGCAGCTTGACCGTAACAGGGGGAGAAACTGAAGCTTTCTTT CASSLTVTGGETEAFF
TRBJ1-4 TRBD1 TRBV19 . TGTGCCAGTAGTATGGGGACAGGCCCATCCCGGGGCGAAAAACTGTTTTTT CASSMGTGPSRGEKLFF
TRBJ1-6 TRBD1 TRBV6-1 . TGTGCCAGCAGTGGCGGGACAGTAGTTAATTCACCCCTCCACTTT CASSGGTVVNSPLHF
TRBJ1-5 TRBD1 TRBV7-2 few TGTGCCAGCAGCTTAGACGGGACAGGGGTGGATCAGCCCCAGCATTTT CASSLDGTGVDQPQHF
TRBJ2-5 TRBD2 TRBV7-8 many TGTGCCAGCAGCTTTGGGAGGGAGACAGAGACCCAGTACTTC CASSFGRETETQYF
TRBJ2-7 TRBD1 TRBV4-3 . TGCGCCAGCAGCCATCAGGGGGCTCCCACGTACGAGCAGTACTTC CASSHQGAPTYEQYF
TRBJ2-1 TRBD2 TRBV7-2 few TGTGCCAGCAGCATGACTAGCGGGCGGAGCTCCTACAATGAGCAGTTCTTC CASSMTSGRSSYNEQFF
TRBJ2-5 . TRBV5-1 few TGCGCCAGCAGCTTGGCGGGCGTGGGACTTCAGAGAACCCAGTACTTC CASSLAGVGLQRTQYF
TRBJ2-2 . TRBV7-8 . TGTGCCAGCAGCTTAGCGAGGGGGGTTACCCCCGTGAACACCGGGGAGCTGTTTTTT CASSLARGVTPVNTGELFF
TRBJ2-1 . TRBV5-1 . TGCGCCAGCAGCTTGGCCGCGCTGGGTGCCTACAATGAGCAGTTCTTC CASSLAALGAYNEQFF
TRBJ2-1 TRBD2 TRBV7-8 . TGTGCCAGCAGCTTATACTATGCGACTAGCGGGAGTTACAATGAGCAGTTCTTC CASSLYYATSGSYNEQFF
TRBJ2-7 . TRBV5-1 few TGCGCCAGCAGCTTGGAAGAGGGAACCTACGAGCAGTACTTC CASSLEEGTYEQYF
TRBJ2-2 TRBD1 TRBV20-1 . TGCAGTGCTAAAGGACAGGGGAACACCGGGGAGCTGTTTTTT CSAKGQGNTGELFF
TRBJ1-1 . TRBV4-3 . TGCGCCAGCAGCCAAGATAGGTCGGTGATGAACACTGAAGCTTTCTTT CASSQDRSVMNTEAFF
TRBJ2-7 TRBD2 TRBV20-1 . TGCAGTTTCTCTAGCGGGAGCTCCTACGAGCAGTACTTC CSFSSGSSYEQYF
TRBJ2-5 . TRBV25-1 few TGTGCCAGCGGAGGAGCTGATGAGACCCAGTACTTC CASGGADETQYF
TRBJ2-1 . TRBV29-1 . TGCAGCGTCCTCCGGGGAAACACGGAGGACAGTAGTACATACAATGAGCAGTTCTTC CSVLRGNTEDSSTYNEQFF
TRBJ2-5 . TRBV25-1 . TGTGCCAGCAGTGACCCAGGGGCAGGGGAAGAGACCCAGTACTTC CASSDPGAGEETQYF
TRBJ2-1 . TRBV20-1 few TGCAGTGCTAGAGGGGCGACCAATGAGCAGTTCTTC CSARGATNEQFF
TRBJ1-4 . TRBV20-1 few TGCAGTGCTAAGTCCGGAGGGGGAAATGAAAAACTGTTTTTT CSAKSGGGNEKLFF
TRBJ2-7 . TRBV7-2 . TGTGCCAGCAGCTCCCAAGCTCCGGGCGAGCAGTACTTC CASSSQAPGEQYF
TRBJ2-3 TRBD2 TRBV12-3/TRBV12-4 few TGTGCCAGCAGTTCGGCTAGCGGGAGGGATACAGATACGCAGTATTTT CASSSASGRDTDTQYF
TRBJ1-2 . TRBV7-6 few TGTGCCAGCAGTCAACTACACGCGGGGGCGCACACCTTC CASSQLHAGAHTF
TRBJ1-5 . TRBV19 . TGTGCCAGTAGGTACTCGGGAGGGGGGCACAGTCAGCCCCAGCATTTT CASRYSGGGHSQPQHF
TRBJ1-1 . TRBV24-1 few TGTGCCACCAGTGATCCCGGACTCTCAAAAGCTTTCTTT CATSDPGLSKAFF
TRBJ2-1 . TRBV20-1 few TGCAGTGCTAGAGATCTGGGTAGCTCCTACAATGAGCAGTTCTTC CSARDLGSSYNEQFF
TRBJ2-6 TRBD1 TRBV29-1 many TGCAGCGTTAGAGGGGGGACAGGCTCTGGGGCCAACGTCCTGACTTTC CSVRGGTGSGANVLTF
TRBJ2-7 TRBD2 TRBV3-1 few TGTGCCAGCAGCCGGTGGGGGAGGGCCTCCTACGAGCAGTACTTC CASSRWGRASYEQYF
TRBJ2-4 . TRBV5-1 few TGCGCCAGCAGCTTCTCGGGACAAAAGAACATTCAGTACTTC CASSFSGQKNIQYF
TRBJ1-6 . TRBV12-3/TRBV12-4 . TGTGCCAGCAGTGCCCAGGGGACCTATAATTCACCCCTCCACTTT CASSAQGTYNSPLHF
TRBJ2-3 . TRBV6-5 . TGTGCCAGCAGTTACTCCGTGTCCGGGCCTCATACGCAGTATTTT CASSYSVSGPHTQYF
TRBJ2-4 . TRBV9 . TGTGCCAGCAGCGTAGGGCCACAGGTAGCCAAAGACATTCAGTACTTC CASSVGPQVAKDIQYF
TRBJ1-5 . TRBV7-2 many TGTGCCAGCAGCGTACAAGGGGTATGGCAGCCCCAGCATTTT CASSVQGVWQPQHF
TRBJ2-1 . TRBV11-2 . TGTGCCAGCAGCTTAAATAGGGTTGAGCAGTTCTTC CASSLNRVEQFF
TRBJ1-1 . TRBV5-6 . TGTGCCAGCAGCTTTGTCGCTCGGCACTTTATGAGGGCGAGGAACACTGAAGCTTTCTTT CASSFVARHFMRARNTEAFF
TRBJ2-1 . TRBV7-2 . TGTGCCAGCACTAGATGGGGGCAGGGGTACAATGAGCAGTTCTTC CASTRWGQGYNEQFF
TRBJ1-3 . TRBV9 few TGTGCCAGCAGCGTAGATAATTCTTTCTCTGGAAACACCATATATTTT CASSVDNSFSGNTIYF
TRBJ2-3 . TRBV20-1 . TGCAGTGCTCGGACGGAGCGGGGCACAGATACGCAGTATTTT CSARTERGTDTQYF
TRBJ2-2 TRBD2 TRBV7-6 few TGTGCCAGCAGCTTTCGGTCGGGACTAGCGGGAGTAACCGGGGAGCTGTTTTTT CASSFRSGLAGVTGELFF
TRBJ1-2 . TRBV5-1 many TGCGCCAGCAGCTTGGAAAGGCAGGGCGCGGGCTATGGCTACACCTTC CASSLERQGAGYGYTF
TRBJ1-2 . TRBV6-5 few TGTGCCAGCAGTTACTCGGTATCCTACATACCTTATGGCTACACCTTC CASSYSVSYIPYGYTF
TRBJ1-6 . TRBV7-8 few TGTGCCAGCACTATACAGGGTCCCTCGGGATCACCCCTCCACTTT CASTIQGPSGSPLHF
TRBJ2-7 . TRBV5-1 . TGCGCCAGCAGGATCAGGGGCCACGAGCAGTACTTC CASRIRGHEQYF
TRBJ2-5 . TRBV29-1 . TGCAGCGTGTTAGCGCCACCGCCCCAAGAGACCCAGTACTTC CSVLAPPPQETQYF
TRBJ2-7 TRBD2 TRBV12-3/TRBV12-4 . TGTGCCAGCAGCTGGGGGGCAACTAGCGGGGGGACCGGCGAGCAGTACTTC CASSWGATSGGTGEQYF
TRBJ2-5 . TRBV20-1 . TGCAGTGCTAGAGACCCGACAGAACCGCAAGAGACCCAGTACTTC CSARDPTEPQETQYF
TRBJ1-2 . TRBV5-1 few TGCGCCAGCAAGGCAGGGGCGATCTATGGCTACACCTTC CASKAGAIYGYTF